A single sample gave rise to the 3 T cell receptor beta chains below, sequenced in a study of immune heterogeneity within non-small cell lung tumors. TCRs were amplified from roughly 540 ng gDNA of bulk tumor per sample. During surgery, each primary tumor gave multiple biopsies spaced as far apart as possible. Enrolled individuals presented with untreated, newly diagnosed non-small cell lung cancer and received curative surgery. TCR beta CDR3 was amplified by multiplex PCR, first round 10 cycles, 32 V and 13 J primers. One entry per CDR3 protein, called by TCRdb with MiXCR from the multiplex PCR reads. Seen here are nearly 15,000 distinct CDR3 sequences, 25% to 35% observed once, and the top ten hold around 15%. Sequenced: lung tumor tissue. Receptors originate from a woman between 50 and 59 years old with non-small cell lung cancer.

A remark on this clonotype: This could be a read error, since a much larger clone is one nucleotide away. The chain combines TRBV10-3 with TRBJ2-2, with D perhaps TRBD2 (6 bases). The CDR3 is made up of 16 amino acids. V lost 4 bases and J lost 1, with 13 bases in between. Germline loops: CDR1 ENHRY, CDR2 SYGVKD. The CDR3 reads CAISGGPGLNTGELFF. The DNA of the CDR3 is TGTGCCATCAGTGGAGGGCCGGGACTGAACACCGGGGAGCTGTTTTTT.

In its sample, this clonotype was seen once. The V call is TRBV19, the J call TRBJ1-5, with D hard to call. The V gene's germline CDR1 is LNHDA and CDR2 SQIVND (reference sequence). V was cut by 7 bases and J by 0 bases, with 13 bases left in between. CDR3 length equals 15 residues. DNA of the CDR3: TGTGCCAGTATGCCCACCGCTTATAGCAATCAGCCCCAGCATTTT. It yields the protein CASMPTAYSNQPQHF.

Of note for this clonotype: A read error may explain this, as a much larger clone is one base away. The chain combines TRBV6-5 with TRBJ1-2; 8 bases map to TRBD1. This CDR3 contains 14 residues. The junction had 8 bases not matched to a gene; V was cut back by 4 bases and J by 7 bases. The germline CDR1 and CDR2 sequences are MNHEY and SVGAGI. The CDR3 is CASSSPGQDAGYTF. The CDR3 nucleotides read TGTGCCAGCAGTTCCCCGGGACAGGACGCTGGCTACACCTTC.